Reported below is one TCR beta chain. Categorization into cohorts depended on clinical history that participants reported. Germline values: CDR1 KGHDR, CDR2 SFDVKD. The CDR3 contains 15 residues. V lost 9 bases to trimming and J lost 4 bases; unmatched junction nucleotides: 9. This entry comes from a study of blood T cell repertoires in COVID-19. About the research overall: Sources were T cells, B-cell-depleted T cells, or PBMCs; the material itself was cDNA or gDNA.

Methods used by the authors: Amplification from reference gene primers served as the basis for estimated nucleated cell counts. Measured with immunoSEQ multiplex PCR; TCRdb has only the in-frame clones, and not every one. Clonal size and the V and J genes are those of that table, whereas D and trimming came from the DNA. The sample lists some 200,000 clones; around 92% were seen once. The material sequenced was PBMCs or T cells enriched from blood (not recorded which). V usage is TRBV24-1 and J usage is TRBJ2-5; TRBD2 matches at 11 bases. The TCR sequence derives from a woman between 18 and 29 years old who had recovered from COVID-19. In DNA, the CDR3 is TGTGCCACCGGAACTAGCGGGGGCCTCTTAGAGACCCAGTACTTC. Amino acids: CATGTSGGLLETQYF.